The TCR beta chain described here comes from a study of blood T cells in healthy people across ages. In the case of this clonotype: Germline and junction disagree at one end, which may indicate a read error.

CDR1 MNHEY and CDR2 SVGAGI come from the germline V gene. The CDR3 is 16 amino acids. Together with a sample-barcoded 5' primer, a J-beta primer mix was included in a second PCR lasting roughly 6 to 12 cycles. TCRdb reprocessed the 5' RACE reads via MiXCR and lists one record per CDR3 protein. The table includes roughly 1.6 million distinct CDR3 sequences, almost 35% detected once. This rearrangement joins TRBV6-5 to TRBJ2-5, with 13 bases lining up with TRBD2. This TCR derives from a woman in her 30s in good health. The sample taken for sequencing was blood. This chain's CDR3 is CASSYRGLAGQEAQYF. CDR3 sequence (DNA): TGTGCCAGCAGTTACCGGGGACTAGCGGGACAAGAGGCCCAGTACTTC.